This passage covers 5 T cell receptor beta chains from one sample sequenced in a study of T cell responses to AZD1222 COVID-19 vaccine. TCRdb's table, derived via immunoSEQ multiplex PCR, lists solely in-frame clones and lacks some. This sample has 150,000 to 200,000 clones; 90% occur once, and the top ten carry about 6%. The starting material was peripheral blood, obtained 28 days after the second AZD1222 dose. These receptors were collected from an adult who received the AZD1222 COVID-19 vaccine.

V gene TRBV19 combines with J gene TRBJ2-1, with TRBD2 matching over 9 bases. The J segment lost 4 bases and the V segment lost 7 bases, leaving 5 bases of the junction unmatched. Germline V gene lookup returns CDR1 LNHDA and CDR2 SQIVND (reference sequence). This CDR3 contains 14 residues. CDR3 loop: CASTLAGRYNEQFF. As DNA, the CDR3 is TGTGCCAGTACCCTAGCGGGACGGTACAATGAGCAGTTCTTC.

J is TRBJ2-7 and V is TRBV4-3, with no clear D. The CDR3 is 14 residues long. V lost 2 bases, J lost 2 bases, and 10 bases lay in between. Germline assignment: CDR1 LGHNA and CDR2 YSLEER. This CDR3 is CASSQRLGPYEQYF. The CDR3 region has the DNA TGCGCCAGCAGCCAAAGACTCGGGCCCTACGAGCAGTACTTC.

This clone was seen once. One end of the junction does not line up with germline, which may come from a read error. This CDR3 reads CASSLSFRDRVF. The CDR3 bases are TGTGCCAGCAGTTTATCCTTCCGGGACAGGGTATTC. J is TRBJ2-7 and V is TRBV28; 9 bases are a match to TRBD1. This CDR3 is built from 12 residues. Germline-derived CDR1 and CDR2 are MDHEN and SYDVKM.

The rearrangement links TRBV2 to TRBJ1-5; D uncertain. Germline loops: CDR1 SNHLY, CDR2 FYNNEI. Trimming cost V 5 bases and J 6 bases, with 11 bases left between them. CDR3 length equals 13 residues. The CDR3 protein is CASSSDLGQPQHF. CDR3 DNA sequence: TGTGCCAGCAGTTCAGACCTGGGTCAGCCCCAGCATTTT.

CDR3: CASSESTGGADTQYF. The CDR3 region has the DNA TGTGCCAGCAGTGAATCGACAGGGGGCGCAGATACGCAGTATTTT. The V call is TRBV6-1, the J call TRBJ2-3; TRBD1 agrees at 10 bases. Germline loops: CDR1 MNHNS, CDR2 SASEGT. The CDR3 loop spans 15 amino acids. The junction had 3 bases not matched to a gene; V was cut back by 2 bases and J by 4 bases.